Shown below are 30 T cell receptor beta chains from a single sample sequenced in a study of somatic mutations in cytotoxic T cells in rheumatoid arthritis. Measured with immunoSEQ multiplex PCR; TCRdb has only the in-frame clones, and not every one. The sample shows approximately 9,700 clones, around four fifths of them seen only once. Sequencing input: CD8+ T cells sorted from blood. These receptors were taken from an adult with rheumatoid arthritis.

The CDR3 coding sequence is TGTGCCAGCAGCCCCTCATATAGAGCTTTCTTT. Its protein is CASSPSYRAFF. The chain employs TRBV5-4 and TRBJ1-1, with D hard to call. This CDR3 has 11 residues. Deletions cut 4 bases from V and 10 bases from J, with 11 bases between. The V gene's germline CDR1 is SGHNT and CDR2 YYREEE (reference sequence).

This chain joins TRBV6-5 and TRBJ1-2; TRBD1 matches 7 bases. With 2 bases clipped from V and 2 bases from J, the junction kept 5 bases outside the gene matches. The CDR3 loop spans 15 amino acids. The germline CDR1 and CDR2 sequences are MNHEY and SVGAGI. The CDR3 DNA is TGTGCCAGCAGTTACACGGCAGGGGGGAACTATGGCTACACCTTC. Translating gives CASSYTAGGNYGYTF.

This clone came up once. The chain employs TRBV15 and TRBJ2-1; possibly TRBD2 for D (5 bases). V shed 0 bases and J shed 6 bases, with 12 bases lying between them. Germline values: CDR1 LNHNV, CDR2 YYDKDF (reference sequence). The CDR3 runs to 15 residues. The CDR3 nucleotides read TGTGCCACCAGCAGAGATCTTGGGAGTTCCAATGAGCAGTTCTTC. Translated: CATSRDLGSSNEQFF.

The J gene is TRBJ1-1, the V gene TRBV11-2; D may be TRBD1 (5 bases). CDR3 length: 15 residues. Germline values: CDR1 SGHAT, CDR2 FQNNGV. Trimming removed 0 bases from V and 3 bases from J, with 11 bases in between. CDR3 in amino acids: CASSLDLEGYTEAFF. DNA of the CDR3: TGTGCCAGCAGCTTAGATCTCGAGGGGTACACTGAAGCTTTCTTT.

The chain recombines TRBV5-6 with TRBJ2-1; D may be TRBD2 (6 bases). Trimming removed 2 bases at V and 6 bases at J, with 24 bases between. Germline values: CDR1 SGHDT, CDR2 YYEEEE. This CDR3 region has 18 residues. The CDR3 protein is CASSFGPPGRLVGNEQFF. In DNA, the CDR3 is TGTGCCAGCAGCTTTGGCCCCCCGGGGAGACTAGTTGGCAATGAGCAGTTCTTC.

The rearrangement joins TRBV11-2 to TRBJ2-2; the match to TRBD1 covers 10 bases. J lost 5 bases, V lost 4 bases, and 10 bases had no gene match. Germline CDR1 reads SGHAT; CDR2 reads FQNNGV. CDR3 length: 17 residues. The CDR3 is CASSSYPGQGLTGELFF. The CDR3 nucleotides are TGTGCCAGCAGCTCTTACCCGGGACAGGGGTTAACCGGGGAGCTGTTTTTT.

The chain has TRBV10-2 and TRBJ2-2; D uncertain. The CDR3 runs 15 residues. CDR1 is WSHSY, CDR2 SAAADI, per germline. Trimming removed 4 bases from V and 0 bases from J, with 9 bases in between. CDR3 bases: TGCGCCAGCAGTGGCCGACCTGCGAACACCGGGGAGCTGTTTTTT. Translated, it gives CASSGRPANTGELFF.

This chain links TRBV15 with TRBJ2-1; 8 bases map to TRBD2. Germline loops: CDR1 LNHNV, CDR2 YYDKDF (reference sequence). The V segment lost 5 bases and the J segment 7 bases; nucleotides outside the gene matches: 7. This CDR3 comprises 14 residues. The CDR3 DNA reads TGTGCCACCAGCTCGAGCGGGAGAAGGAATGAGCAGTTCTTC. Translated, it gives CATSSSGRRNEQFF.

This CDR3 is CASTVTHLSGGGYTF. The DNA of the CDR3 is TGTGCCAGCACTGTGACGCACCTCTCGGGGGGTGGCTACACCTTC. J is TRBJ1-2 and V is TRBV6-5; the D gene is possibly TRBD1 (5 bases). Germline V gives CDR1 MNHEY, CDR2 SVGAGI. This CDR3 has 15 amino acids. Trimming took 7 bases from V and 7 from J, leaving 22 bases between them.

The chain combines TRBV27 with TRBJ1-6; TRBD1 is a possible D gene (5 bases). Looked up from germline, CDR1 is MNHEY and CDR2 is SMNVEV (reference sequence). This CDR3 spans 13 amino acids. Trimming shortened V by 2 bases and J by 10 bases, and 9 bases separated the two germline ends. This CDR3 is CASSLGGNSPLHF. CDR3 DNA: TGTGCCAGCAGTTTAGGGGGGAACTCACCCCTCCACTTT.

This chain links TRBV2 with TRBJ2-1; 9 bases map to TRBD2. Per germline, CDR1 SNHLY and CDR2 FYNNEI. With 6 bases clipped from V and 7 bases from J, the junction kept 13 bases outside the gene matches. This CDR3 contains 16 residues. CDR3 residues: CASSSMSSGSSNEQFF. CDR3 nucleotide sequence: TGTGCCAGCAGCTCCATGAGTAGCGGGAGTTCGAATGAGCAGTTCTTC.

CDR3 amino acids: CASSQGARQYGYTF. The CDR3 DNA is TGTGCCAGCAGTCAGGGGGCGCGGCAGTATGGCTACACCTTC. This chain links TRBV2 with TRBJ1-2; 8 bases align to TRBD1. V trimming: 5 bases; J trimming: 5 bases; junction bases outside the gene matches: 7. Germline CDR1 reads SNHLY; CDR2 reads FYNNEI. This CDR3 has 14 amino acids.

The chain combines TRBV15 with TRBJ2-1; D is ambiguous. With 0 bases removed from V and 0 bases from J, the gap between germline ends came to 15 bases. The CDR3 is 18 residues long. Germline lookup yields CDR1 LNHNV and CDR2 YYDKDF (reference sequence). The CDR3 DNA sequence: TGTGCCACCAGCAGAGATCGACGCCGATCAGACTCCTACAATGAGCAGTTCTTC. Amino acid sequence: CATSRDRRRSDSYNEQFF.

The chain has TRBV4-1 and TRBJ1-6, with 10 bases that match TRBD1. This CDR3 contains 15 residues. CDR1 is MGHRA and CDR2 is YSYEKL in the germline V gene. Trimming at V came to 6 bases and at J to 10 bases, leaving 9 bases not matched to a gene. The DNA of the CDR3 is TGCGCCAGCAGGGAAGGGGGACAGGGGTGGTCACCCCTCCACTTT. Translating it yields CASREGGQGWSPLHF.

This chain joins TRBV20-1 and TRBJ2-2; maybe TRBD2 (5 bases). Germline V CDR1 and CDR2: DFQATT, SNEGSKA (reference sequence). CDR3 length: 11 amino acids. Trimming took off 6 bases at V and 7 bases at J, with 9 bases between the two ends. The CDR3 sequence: CSAPGSGELFF. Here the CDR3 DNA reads TGCAGTGCCCCTGGGAGCGGGGAGCTGTTTTTT.

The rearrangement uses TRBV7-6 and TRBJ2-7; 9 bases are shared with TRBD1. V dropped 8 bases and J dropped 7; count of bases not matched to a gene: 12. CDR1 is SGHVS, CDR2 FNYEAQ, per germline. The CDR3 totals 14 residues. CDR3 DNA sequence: TGTGCCAGCGTCTGGGGGACAGGGACAGGGGAGCAGTACTTC. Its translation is CASVWGTGTGEQYF.

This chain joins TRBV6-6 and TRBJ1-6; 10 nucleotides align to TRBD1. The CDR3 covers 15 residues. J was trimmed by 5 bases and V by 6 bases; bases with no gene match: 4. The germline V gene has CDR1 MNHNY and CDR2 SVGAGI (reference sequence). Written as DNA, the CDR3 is TGTGCCAGCAGCCGACAGGGGGCGCATAATTCACCCCTCCACTTT. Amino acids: CASSRQGAHNSPLHF.

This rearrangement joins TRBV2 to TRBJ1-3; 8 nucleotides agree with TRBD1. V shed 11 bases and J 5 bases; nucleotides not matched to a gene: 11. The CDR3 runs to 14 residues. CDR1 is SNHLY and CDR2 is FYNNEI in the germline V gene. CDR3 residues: CACHVGTGRNTIYF. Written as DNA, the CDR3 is TGTGCCTGCCATGTAGGGACAGGTAGAAACACCATATATTTT.

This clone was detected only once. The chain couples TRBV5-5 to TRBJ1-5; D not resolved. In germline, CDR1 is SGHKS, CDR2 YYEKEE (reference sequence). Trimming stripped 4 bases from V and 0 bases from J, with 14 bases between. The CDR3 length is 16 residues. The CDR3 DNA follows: TGTGCCAGCAGCGAGGGCGTTAACCATAGCAATCAGCCCCAGCATTTT. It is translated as CASSEGVNHSNQPQHF. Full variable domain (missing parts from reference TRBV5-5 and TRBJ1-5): DAGVTQSPTHLIKTRGQQVTLRCSPISGHKSVSWYQQVLGQGPQFIFQYYEKEERGRGNFPDRFSARQFPNYSSELNVNALLLGDSALYLCASSEGVNHSNQPQHFGDGTRLSIL.

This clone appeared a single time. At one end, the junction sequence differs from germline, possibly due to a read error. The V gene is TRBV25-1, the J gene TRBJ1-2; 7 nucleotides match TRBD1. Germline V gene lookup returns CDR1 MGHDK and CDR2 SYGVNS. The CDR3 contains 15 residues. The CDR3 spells CASSELAGGTYSYTF. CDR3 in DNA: TGTGCCAGCAGTGAATTAGCAGGGGGAACCTATAGCTACACCTTC.

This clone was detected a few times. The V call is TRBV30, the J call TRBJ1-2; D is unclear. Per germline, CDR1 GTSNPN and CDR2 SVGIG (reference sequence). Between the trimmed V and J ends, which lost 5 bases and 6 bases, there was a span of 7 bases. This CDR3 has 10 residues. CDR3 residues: CAWGLDGYTF. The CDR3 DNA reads TGTGCCTGGGGCCTGGATGGCTACACCTTC.

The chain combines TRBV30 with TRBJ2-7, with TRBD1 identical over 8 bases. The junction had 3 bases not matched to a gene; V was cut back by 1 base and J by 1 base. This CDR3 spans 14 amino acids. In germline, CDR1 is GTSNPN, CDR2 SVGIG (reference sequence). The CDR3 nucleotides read TGTGCCTGGAGTGGCTGGGACAGGTCCTACGAGCAGTACTTC. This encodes CAWSGWDRSYEQYF. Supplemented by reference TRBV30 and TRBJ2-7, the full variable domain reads SQTIHQWPATLVQPVGSPLSLECTVEGTSNPNLYWYRQAAGRGLQLLFYSVGIGQISSEVPQNLSASRPQDRQFILSSKKLLLSDSGFYLCAWSGWDRSYEQYFGPGTRLTVT.

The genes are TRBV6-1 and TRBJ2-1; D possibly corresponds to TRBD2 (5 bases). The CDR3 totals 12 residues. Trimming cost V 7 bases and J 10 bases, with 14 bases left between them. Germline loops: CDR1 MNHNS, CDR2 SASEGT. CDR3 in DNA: TGTGCCAGCAAACCCCGAGGGCAAGAGCAGTTCTTC. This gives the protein CASKPRGQEQFF.

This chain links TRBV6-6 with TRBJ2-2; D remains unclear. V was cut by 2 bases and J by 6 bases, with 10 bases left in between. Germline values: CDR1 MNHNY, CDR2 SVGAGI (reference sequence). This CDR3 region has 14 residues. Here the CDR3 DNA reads TGTGCCAGCAGTTACGGGGAATCGGCCGGGGAGCTGTTTTTT. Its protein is CASSYGESAGELFF.

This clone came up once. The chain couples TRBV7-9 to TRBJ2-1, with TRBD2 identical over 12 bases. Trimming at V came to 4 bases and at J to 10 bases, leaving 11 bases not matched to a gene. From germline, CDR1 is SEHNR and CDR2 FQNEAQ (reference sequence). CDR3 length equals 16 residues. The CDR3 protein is CASSSSSGRALGEQFF. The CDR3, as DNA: TGTGCCAGCAGCTCCTCTAGCGGGAGGGCCCTCGGGGAGCAGTTCTTC.

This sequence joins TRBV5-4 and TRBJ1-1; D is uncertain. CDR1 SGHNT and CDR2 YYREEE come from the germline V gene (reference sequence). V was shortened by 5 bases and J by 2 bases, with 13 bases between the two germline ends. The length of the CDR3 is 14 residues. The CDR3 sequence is CASRLGGGNTEAFF. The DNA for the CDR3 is TGTGCCAGCAGGCTGGGAGGTGGAAACACTGAAGCTTTCTTT.

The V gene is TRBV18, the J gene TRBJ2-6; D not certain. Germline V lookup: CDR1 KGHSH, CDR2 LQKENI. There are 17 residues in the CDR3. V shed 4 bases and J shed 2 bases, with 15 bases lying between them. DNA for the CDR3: TGTGCCAGCTCACTAAGCCCCGACTCTCCTGGGGCCAACGTCCTGACTTTC. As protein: CASSLSPDSPGANVLTF.

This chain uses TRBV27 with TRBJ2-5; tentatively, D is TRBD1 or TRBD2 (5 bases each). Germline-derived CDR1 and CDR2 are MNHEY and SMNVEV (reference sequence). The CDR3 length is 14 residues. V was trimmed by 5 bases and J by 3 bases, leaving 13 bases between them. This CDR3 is CASSPQGTEETQYF. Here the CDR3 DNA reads TGTGCCAGCAGTCCGCAAGGGACCGAAGAGACCCAGTACTTC.

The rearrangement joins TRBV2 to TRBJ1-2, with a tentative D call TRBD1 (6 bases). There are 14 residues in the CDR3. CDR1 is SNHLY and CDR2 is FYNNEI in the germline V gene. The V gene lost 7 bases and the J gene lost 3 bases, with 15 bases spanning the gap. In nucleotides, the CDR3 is TGTGCCAGCAAATACAGGGCTTCGGACTATGGCTACACCTTC. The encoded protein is CASKYRASDYGYTF.

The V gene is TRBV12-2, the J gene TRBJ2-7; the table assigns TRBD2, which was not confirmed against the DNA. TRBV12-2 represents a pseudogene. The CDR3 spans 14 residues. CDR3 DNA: TGTGCAAGTCGCTTAGCGCGGGGGCCCTACGAGCAGTACTTC. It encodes CASRLARGPYEQYF.